This entry describes one T cell receptor (beta chain). Its specificity is unknown. This sample is drawn from a study of a mutant IDH1 vaccine in newly diagnosed glioma. This sample's time point: week 47, end of study. The investigators gave 300 ug of mutant IDH1 20-mer peptide in each vaccine dose, together with topical imiquimod. Some clones are missing from TCRdb's copy, which holds only in-frame ones; the method was immunoSEQ multiplex PCR. The sample holds over 50,000 clones, over 60% seen once. CDR1 SNHLY and CDR2 FYNNEI come from the germline V gene. This CDR3 has 13 residues. The ends were cut back, 3 bases at V and 7 bases at J, with 12 bases in the middle.

The sample consisted of PBMCs, taken from a glioma patient whose treatment included an IDH1 peptide vaccine. This TCR was recovered from a woman between 40 and 55 years old with glioma. Some clones in this sample may be carry-over from other donors' samples. V gene TRBV2 combines with J gene TRBJ1-2, with D possibly TRBD1 on 6 matching bases. The CDR3 DNA follows: TGTGCCAGCAGTGACCACGGGGGGCTTGGCTACACCTTC. Translated: CASSDHGGLGYTF.